A single TCR beta chain is shown here with its context. Two lung cancer pathologists independently confirmed each histologic diagnosis. Premalignant or tumor cells were enriched by macro-dissection after pathologic assessment. V lost 5 bases and J lost 0, with 11 bases in between. The CDR3 runs 14 residues. Germline loops: CDR1 GTSNPN, CDR2 SVGIG (reference sequence). Only in-frame clones appear in the TCRdb table, and some are missing; sequencing was by immunoSEQ multiplex PCR. Seen here are 6,000 or so clones, approximately 79% observed once, and the top ten hold 3%. The data were taken from a study of immune evolution from preneoplasia to lung adenocarcinoma.

Sequenced input: FFPE minimally invasive lung adenocarcinoma tissue. The sequence came from a person aged 60-80 years with lung adenocarcinoma. The chain couples TRBV30 to TRBJ2-1, with a possible D match to TRBD2 (6 bases). The CDR3 nucleotides read TGTGCCTGGGTCGGGAGTAGCTCCTACAATGAGCAGTTCTTC. Amino acids: CAWVGSSSYNEQFF.